This passage covers 29 T cell receptor beta chains from one sample sequenced in a study of identifying expanded T cells in peripheral blood. Profiled with immunoSEQ multiplex PCR; TCRdb holds only in-frame clones, not every one. The sample records more than 95,000 clones, roughly 82% being singletons. Material for sequencing was blood. The receptors derive from a person aged 18 to 75 in good health.

The J gene is TRBJ1-6, the V gene TRBV27, with D perhaps matching TRBD1 (5 bases). Looked up from germline, CDR1 is MNHEY and CDR2 is SMNVEV (reference sequence). CDR3 size: 16 residues. The V end was cut by 1 base, the J end by 7 bases, with 14 bases between. The CDR3 DNA reads TGTGCCAGCAGTTTATTAATGGGGCATGCGAATTCACCCCTCCACTTT. Protein product: CASSLLMGHANSPLHF.

The CDR3 coding sequence is TGTGCCAGCACCCCGGGCATAGGAAACACCGGGGAGCTGTTTTTT. It encodes CASTPGIGNTGELFF. The chain couples TRBV9 to TRBJ2-2, with D unclear. CDR3 length: 15 amino acids. Germline V gene lookup returns CDR1 SGDLS and CDR2 YYNGEE. The V end was cut by 6 bases, the J end by 2 bases, with 14 bases between.

The J gene is TRBJ2-7, the V gene TRBV2, with TRBD2 matching over 14 bases. This CDR3 comprises 15 residues. V lost 6 bases to trimming and J lost 4 bases; unmatched junction nucleotides: 5. CDR1 and CDR2 from the germline V gene are SNHLY and FYNNEI. CDR3 coding DNA: TGTGCCAGCAGGGGGACTAGCGGGGGCCTTTACGAGCAGTACTTC. Its protein is CASRGTSGGLYEQYF.

DNA for the CDR3: TGTGCCAGCAGTTACTTCGGGAGACGTGGAAACACCATATATTTT. Amino acids: CASSYFGRRGNTIYF. The V gene is TRBV6-5, the J gene TRBJ1-3; D gene unclear. The V gene lost 1 base and the J gene lost 3 bases, with 10 bases spanning the gap. The length of the CDR3 is 15 residues. Per germline, CDR1 MNHEY and CDR2 SVGAGI.

The rearrangement links TRBV7-6 to TRBJ2-1, with 7 bases matching TRBD2. The germline CDR1 and CDR2 sequences are SGHVS and FNYEAQ. V trimming: 1 base; J trimming: 5 bases; junction bases outside the gene matches: 8. The CDR3 loop spans 16 amino acids. CDR3 residues: CASSLDISGGDNEQFF. The CDR3 region has the DNA TGTGCCAGCAGCTTAGACATTAGTGGGGGGGACAATGAGCAGTTCTTC.

The chain is built from TRBV7-8 and TRBJ2-2, with a weak D call TRBD2 (6 bases). CDR3 length equals 15 residues. Trimming pared 6 bases from V and 6 bases from J, leaving 17 bases between. Germline assignment: CDR1 SGHVS and CDR2 FQNEAQ. The CDR3 spells CASSTGTAGSGELFF. CDR3 nucleotide sequence: TGTGCCAGCAGTACGGGGACTGCCGGGTCCGGGGAGCTGTTTTTT.

This chain connects TRBV4-1 to TRBJ2-4, with 7 nucleotides matching TRBD1. Per the germline V gene, CDR1 is MGHRA and CDR2 is YSYEKL. The trim removed 1 base at V and 7 bases at J, leaving 7 bases unmatched. The CDR3 has 15 residues. This CDR3 reads CASSQVGTVGNIQYF. The CDR3 nucleotides are TGCGCCAGCAGCCAAGTCGGGACAGTCGGTAACATTCAGTACTTC.

The chain carries TRBV6-1 and TRBJ1-6; weak D call: TRBD1 (5 bases). Germline assignment: CDR1 MNHNS and CDR2 SASEGT. The V end was cut by 4 bases, the J end by 7 bases, with 17 bases between. This CDR3 spans 16 amino acids. CDR3 loop: CASSVWRGGPNSPLHF. DNA of the CDR3: TGTGCCAGCAGTGTCTGGAGGGGAGGGCCAAATTCACCCCTCCACTTT.

V gene TRBV19 combines with J gene TRBJ2-1; tentative D call: TRBD2 (6 bases). V dropped 3 bases and J dropped 5 bases, with 20 bases sitting between them. Germline V CDR1 and CDR2: LNHDA, SQIVND (reference sequence). CDR3 length equals 17 residues. The CDR3 is CASSIRNRDSPNNEQFF. Here the CDR3 DNA reads TGTGCCAGTAGTATCCGTAACCGGGACTCCCCTAACAATGAGCAGTTCTTC.

This rearrangement joins TRBV6-5 to TRBJ1-2, with 8 bases identical to TRBD1. The CDR3 runs 14 residues. CDR1 MNHEY and CDR2 SVGAGI come from the germline V gene. The V gene end was trimmed by 3 bases and the J gene end by 7 bases; junction bases not matched to a gene: 7. This CDR3 is CASSYGDRGSGYTF. CDR3 in DNA: TGTGCCAGCAGTTATGGAGACAGGGGCTCTGGCTACACCTTC.

This CDR3 reads CASTPGFSGANVLTF. CDR3 nucleotide sequence: TGCGCCAGCACCCCTGGGTTCTCTGGGGCCAACGTCCTGACTTTC. The chain employs TRBV5-1 and TRBJ2-6, with D unclear. V lost 6 bases to trimming and J lost 0 bases, with 10 bases between them. Germline CDR1 reads SGHRS; CDR2 reads YFSETQ. The CDR3 sequence is 15 residues long. Based on the CDR3 plus reference TRBV5-1 and TRBJ2-6, the full variable domain is KAGVTQTPRYLIKTRGQQVTLSCSPISGHRSVSWYQQTPGQGLQFLFEYFSETQRNKGNFPGRFSGRQFSNSRSEMNVSTLELGDSALYLCASTPGFSGANVLTFGAGSRLTVL.

The chain employs TRBV6-4 and TRBJ1-5, with TRBD1 identical over 7 bases. CDR3 size: 17 residues. J was trimmed by 2 bases and V by 2 bases; bases with no gene match: 9. Germline V gene lookup returns CDR1 MRHNA and CDR2 SNTAGT. The CDR3 nucleotides read TGTGCCAGCAGTGACAGACAGGGCTCAACAGGCAATCAGCCCCAGCATTTT. Protein: CASSDRQGSTGNQPQHF.

This rearrangement joins TRBV7-9 to TRBJ1-2; TRBD1 matches at 10 bases. V was clipped by 0 bases and J by 2 bases; unmatched bases: 6. Germline CDR1 and CDR2: SEHNR and FQNEAQ (reference sequence). The CDR3 is 17 amino acids. CDR3 sequence: CASSLAPPGQGNYGYTF. The CDR3 bases are TGTGCCAGCAGCTTAGCGCCGCCGGGACAGGGGAACTATGGCTACACCTTC.

This chain links TRBV12-2 with TRBJ2-1; the table calls TRBD1, which could not be checked here. TRBV12-2 is labeled a pseudogene. The CDR3 extends over 17 amino acids. CDR3 residues: CASRLGTTPSLNNEQFF. CDR3 nucleotide sequence: TGTGCAAGTCGCCTAGGAACAACCCCCTCGCTCAACAATGAGCAGTTCTTC.

The CDR3 is CASSLGSGTAYGYTF. DNA of the CDR3: TGTGCCAGCAGCTTAGGTTCCGGGACAGCTTATGGCTACACCTTC. The chain couples TRBV7-2 to TRBJ1-2, with TRBD1 matching 7 bases. V shed 1 base and J 5 bases; nucleotides not matched to a gene: 7. CDR1 and CDR2 from the germline V gene are SGHTA and FQGNSA. The CDR3 loop spans 15 amino acids. The whole variable domain, filled in from reference TRBV7-2 and TRBJ1-2, reads GAGVSQSPSNKVTEKGKDVELRCDPISGHTALYWYRQSLGQGLEFLIYFQGNSAPDKSGLPSDRFSAERTGGSVSTLTIQRTQQEDSAVYLCASSLGSGTAYGYTFGSGTRLTVV.

This clone has more than one count but fewer than ten. This same CDR3 is encoded by further DNA sequences in the sample. This chain uses TRBV7-9 with TRBJ1-1; D ambiguous. V dropped 1 base and J dropped 0 bases, with 0 bases sitting between them. The CDR3 spans 12 residues. Germline CDR1 is SEHNR and CDR2 is FQNEAQ (reference sequence). In nucleotides, the CDR3 is TGTGCCAGCAGCTTAGTGAACACTGAAGCTTTCTTT. This translates into CASSLVNTEAFF.

The chain has TRBV27 and TRBJ2-7, with 7 bases aligning to TRBD1. This CDR3 has 16 residues. Germline V gene lookup returns CDR1 MNHEY and CDR2 SMNVEV (reference sequence). With V trimmed by 6 bases and J by 3 bases, 14 bases remained unmatched. CDR3: CASRKTLTGSSYEQYF. CDR3 nucleotides: TGTGCCAGCAGAAAGACGTTGACAGGGTCGAGCTACGAGCAGTACTTC.

The chain employs TRBV2 and TRBJ2-7; a weak D match, TRBD1 (6 bases). The CDR3 spans 12 residues. V was trimmed by 6 bases and J by 12 bases, leaving 18 bases between them. Germline V gives CDR1 SNHLY, CDR2 FYNNEI. The chain's CDR3 is CASRNSGDIGYF. The DNA for the CDR3 is TGTGCCAGCAGAAATTCAGGGGACATTGGGTACTTC. Drawing the rest from reference TRBV2 and TRBJ2-7, the complete variable domain is EPEVTQTPSHQVTQMGQEVILRCVPISNHLYFYWYRQILGQKVEFLVSFYNNEISEKSEIFDDQFSVERPDGSNFTLKIRSTKLEDSAMYFCASRNSGDIGYFGPGTRLTVT.

The chain joins TRBV30 to TRBJ1-1; tentatively, D is TRBD1 (6 bases). This CDR3 contains 13 residues. CDR1 is GTSNPN and CDR2 is SVGIG in the germline V gene (reference sequence). The V end was cut by 2 bases, the J end by 6 bases, with 13 bases between. CDR3 protein: CAWSYGGAAEAFF. CDR3 in DNA: TGTGCCTGGAGTTACGGGGGGGCTGCTGAAGCTTTCTTT. The entire variable domain, with the rest obtained from reference TRBV30 and TRBJ1-1, is as follows: SQTIHQWPATLVQPVGSPLSLECTVEGTSNPNLYWYRQAAGRGLQLLFYSVGIGQISSEVPQNLSASRPQDRQFILSSKKLLLSDSGFYLCAWSYGGAAEAFFGQGTRLTVV.

The chain carries TRBV6-1 and TRBJ2-6; TRBD1 matches at 9 bases. Germline V gives CDR1 MNHNS, CDR2 SASEGT. With V trimmed by 6 bases and J by 0 bases, 0 bases remained unmatched. This CDR3 is built from 15 residues. CDR3 residues: CASRTGGSGANVLTF. CDR3 DNA sequence: TGTGCCAGCAGGACAGGGGGCTCTGGGGCCAACGTCCTGACTTTC.

V and J are TRBV7-2 and TRBJ1-4; D remains unclear. Trimming shortened V by 3 bases and J by 5 bases, and 13 bases separated the two germline ends. Germline values: CDR1 SGHTA, CDR2 FQGNSA. CDR3 length: 15 residues. This CDR3 is CASSLVSGRNEKLFF. As DNA, the CDR3 is TGTGCCAGCAGCTTGGTTTCCGGAAGGAATGAAAAACTGTTTTTT.

The J gene is TRBJ2-1, the V gene TRBV6-1, with D uncertain. V gave up 6 bases and J gave up 4 bases, with 16 bases separating them. Germline values: CDR1 MNHNS, CDR2 SASEGT. The CDR3 covers 15 residues. CDR3 region: CASSLHPPVYNEQFF. The CDR3 DNA reads TGTGCCAGCAGCCTCCATCCCCCTGTATACAATGAGCAGTTCTTC.

The V and J genes are TRBV10-2 and TRBJ1-6; 7 bases are shared with TRBD1. CDR3 length: 14 amino acids. The ends lost 6 bases at V and 6 bases at J; junction bases unmatched: 5. CDR1 is WSHSY, CDR2 SAAADI, per germline. The CDR3, as DNA: TGCGCCAGCAGAGAACAGGGGAGTAATTCACCCCTCCACTTT. This gives the protein CASREQGSNSPLHF.

The rearrangement joins TRBV7-2 to TRBJ1-5; D is ambiguous. The germline V gene has CDR1 SGHTA and CDR2 FQGNSA. The germline V and J ends were trimmed by 4 bases and 0 bases, with 1 base remaining between them. This CDR3 has 12 amino acids. CDR3 in amino acids: CASSYSNQPQHF. The CDR3 DNA is TGTGCCAGCAGCTATAGCAATCAGCCCCAGCATTTT.

This chain uses TRBV29-1 with TRBJ2-7; D might be TRBD1 (5 bases). V lost 5 bases to trimming and J lost 1 base, with 12 bases between them. CDR3 length: 13 residues. The V gene's germline CDR1 is SQVTM and CDR2 ANQGSEA. The CDR3 region is CSVLGQESYEQYF. CDR3 coding DNA: TGCAGCGTTTTGGGGCAGGAGTCCTACGAGCAGTACTTC.

This chain uses TRBV11-3 with TRBJ2-6, with 8 nucleotides matching TRBD1. The CDR3 is made up of 17 amino acids. Trimming removed 5 bases from V and 0 bases from J; junction bases left unmatched: 6. The germline CDR1 and CDR2 sequences are SGHNT and YENEEA. In DNA, the CDR3 is TGTGCCAGCAGCCTTCGACAGGGGACCTCTGGGGCCAACGTCCTGACTTTC. It yields the protein CASSLRQGTSGANVLTF.

This clone was detected only a few times. The V call is TRBV5-1, the J call TRBJ1-2; 9 bases line up with TRBD1. This CDR3 spans 14 amino acids. In germline, CDR1 is SGHRS, CDR2 YFSETQ. The V and J ends lost 5 bases and 5 bases, in that order; junction bases with no gene match: 7. The CDR3: CASRAGQGVYGYTF. The CDR3 DNA reads as TGCGCCAGCAGAGCGGGACAGGGAGTGTATGGCTACACCTTC.

The V gene is TRBV7-8, the J gene TRBJ1-2; 7 nucleotides match TRBD1. This CDR3 is built from 15 residues. V lost 2 bases and J lost 4; bases outside the gene matches: 7. CDR1 and CDR2 from the germline V gene are SGHVS and FQNEAQ. The CDR3: CASSLTGVGAYGYTF. DNA for the CDR3: TGTGCCAGCAGCTTAACAGGGGTTGGAGCCTATGGCTACACCTTC.

The rearrangement joins TRBV7-2 to TRBJ2-1; D is undetermined. CDR3 length: 14 residues. V was trimmed by 2 bases and J by 1 base, leaving 6 bases between them. Germline assignment: CDR1 SGHTA and CDR2 FQGNSA. CDR3 sequence: CASSLTSSYNEQFF. In DNA form, the CDR3 reads TGTGCCAGCAGCTTAACCTCATCCTACAATGAGCAGTTCTTC.